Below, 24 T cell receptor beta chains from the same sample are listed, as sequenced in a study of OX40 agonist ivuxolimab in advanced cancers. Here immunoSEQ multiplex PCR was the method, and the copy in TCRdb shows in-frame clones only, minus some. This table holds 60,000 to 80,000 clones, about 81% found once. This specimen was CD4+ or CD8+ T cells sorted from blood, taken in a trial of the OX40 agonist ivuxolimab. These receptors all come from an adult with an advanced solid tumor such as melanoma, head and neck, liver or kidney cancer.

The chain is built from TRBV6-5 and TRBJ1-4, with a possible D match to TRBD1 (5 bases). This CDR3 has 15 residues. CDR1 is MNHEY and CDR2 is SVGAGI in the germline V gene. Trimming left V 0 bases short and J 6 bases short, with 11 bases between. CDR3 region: CASSYSIRGDEKLFF. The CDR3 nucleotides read TGTGCCAGCAGTTACTCGATAAGAGGGGATGAAAAACTGTTTTTT.

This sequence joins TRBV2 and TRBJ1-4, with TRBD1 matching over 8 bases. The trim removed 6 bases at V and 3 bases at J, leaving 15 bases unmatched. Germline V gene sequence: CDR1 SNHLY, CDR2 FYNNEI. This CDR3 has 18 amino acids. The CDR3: CASSQRTGRVSSNEKLFF. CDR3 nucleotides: TGTGCCAGCAGCCAAAGGACAGGGAGGGTTTCGTCTAATGAAAAACTGTTTTTT.

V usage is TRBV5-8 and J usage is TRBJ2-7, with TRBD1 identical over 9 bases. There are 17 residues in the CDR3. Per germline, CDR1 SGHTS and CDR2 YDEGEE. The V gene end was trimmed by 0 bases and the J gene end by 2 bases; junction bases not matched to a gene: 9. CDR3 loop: CASSLALGTGIPYEQYF. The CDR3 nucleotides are TGTGCCAGCAGCTTGGCACTGGGGACAGGGATCCCCTACGAGCAGTACTTC.

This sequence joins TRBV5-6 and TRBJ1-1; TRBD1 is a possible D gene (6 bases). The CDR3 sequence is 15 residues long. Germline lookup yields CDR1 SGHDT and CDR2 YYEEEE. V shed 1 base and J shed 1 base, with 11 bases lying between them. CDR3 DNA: TGTGCCAGCAGCTTGCTGGGGGCTGGGAACACTGAAGCTTTCTTT. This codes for CASSLLGAGNTEAFF.

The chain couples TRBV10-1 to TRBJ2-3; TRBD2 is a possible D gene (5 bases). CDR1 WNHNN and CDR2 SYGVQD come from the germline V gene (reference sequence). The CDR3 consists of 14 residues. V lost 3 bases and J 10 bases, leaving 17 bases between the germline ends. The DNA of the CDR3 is TGCGCCAGCAGTGATCACGCAGTCGAGGGATCGCAGTATTTT. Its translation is CASSDHAVEGSQYF.

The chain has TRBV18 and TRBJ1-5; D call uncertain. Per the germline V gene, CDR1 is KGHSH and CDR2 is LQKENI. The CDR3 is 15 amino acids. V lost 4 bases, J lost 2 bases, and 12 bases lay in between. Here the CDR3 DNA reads TGTGCCAGCTCACAGTACACTCGGGGCAATCAGCCCCAGCATTTT. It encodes CASSQYTRGNQPQHF.

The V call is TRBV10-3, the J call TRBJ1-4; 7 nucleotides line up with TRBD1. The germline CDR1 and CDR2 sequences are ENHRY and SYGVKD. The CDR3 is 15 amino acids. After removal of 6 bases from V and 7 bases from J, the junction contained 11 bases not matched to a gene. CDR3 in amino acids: CAISDAGSGGEKLFF. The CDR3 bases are TGTGCCATCAGCGATGCGGGTTCAGGGGGTGAAAAACTGTTTTTT.

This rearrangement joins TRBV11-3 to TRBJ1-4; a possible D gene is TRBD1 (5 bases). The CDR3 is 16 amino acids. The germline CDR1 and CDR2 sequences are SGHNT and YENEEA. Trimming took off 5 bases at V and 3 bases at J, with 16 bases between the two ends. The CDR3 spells CASSGAGAGANEKLFF. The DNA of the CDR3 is TGTGCCAGCAGCGGGGCGGGTGCAGGAGCTAATGAAAAACTGTTTTTT.

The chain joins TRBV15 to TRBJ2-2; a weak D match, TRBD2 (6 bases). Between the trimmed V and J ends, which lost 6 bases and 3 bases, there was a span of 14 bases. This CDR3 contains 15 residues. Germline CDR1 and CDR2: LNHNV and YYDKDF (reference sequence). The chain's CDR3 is CATRRDLLDTGELFF. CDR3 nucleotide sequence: TGTGCCACCAGGAGGGACTTGTTAGACACCGGGGAGCTGTTTTTT.

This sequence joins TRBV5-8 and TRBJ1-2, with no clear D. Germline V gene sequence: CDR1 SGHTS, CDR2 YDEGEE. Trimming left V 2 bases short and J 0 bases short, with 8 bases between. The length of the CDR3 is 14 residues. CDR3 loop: CASSLSATNYGYTF. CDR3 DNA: TGTGCCAGCAGCTTATCAGCGACTAACTATGGCTACACCTTC.

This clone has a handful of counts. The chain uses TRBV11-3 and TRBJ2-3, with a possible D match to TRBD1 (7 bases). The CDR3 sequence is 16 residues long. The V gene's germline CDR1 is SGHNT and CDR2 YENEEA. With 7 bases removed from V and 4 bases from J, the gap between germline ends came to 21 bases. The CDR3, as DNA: TGTGCCAGCAACCAGCAGGGGGGTTTAGTTGCAGATACGCAGTATTTT. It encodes CASNQQGGLVADTQYF.

As DNA, the CDR3 is TGTGCCAGTAGTCCGGACAGGGGGCTTTCCTACGAGCAGTACTTC. Its translation: CASSPDRGLSYEQYF. The chain carries TRBV19 and TRBJ2-7; 11 bases map to TRBD1. The germline V gene has CDR1 LNHDA and CDR2 SQIVND (reference sequence). This CDR3 region has 15 residues. V was clipped by 5 bases and J by 1 base; unmatched bases: 4.

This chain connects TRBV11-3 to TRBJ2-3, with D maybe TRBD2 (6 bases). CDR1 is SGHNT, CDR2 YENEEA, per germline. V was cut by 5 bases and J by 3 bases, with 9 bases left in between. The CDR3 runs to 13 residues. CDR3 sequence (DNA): TGTGCCAGCAGCGGGAGGACAACAGATACGCAGTATTTT. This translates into CASSGRTTDTQYF.

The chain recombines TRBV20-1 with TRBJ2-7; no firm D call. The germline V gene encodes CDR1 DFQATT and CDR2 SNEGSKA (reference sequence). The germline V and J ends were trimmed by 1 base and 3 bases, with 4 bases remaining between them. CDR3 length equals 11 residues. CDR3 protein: CSARALYEQYF. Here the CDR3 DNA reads TGCAGTGCTAGAGCCCTCTACGAGCAGTACTTC.

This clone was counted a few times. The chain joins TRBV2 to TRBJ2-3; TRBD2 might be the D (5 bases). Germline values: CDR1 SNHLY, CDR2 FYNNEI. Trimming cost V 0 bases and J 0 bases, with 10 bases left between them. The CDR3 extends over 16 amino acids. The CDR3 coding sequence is TGTGCCAGCAGTGAAGCGCCTAGCACTAGCACAGATACGCAGTATTTT. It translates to CASSEAPSTSTDTQYF.

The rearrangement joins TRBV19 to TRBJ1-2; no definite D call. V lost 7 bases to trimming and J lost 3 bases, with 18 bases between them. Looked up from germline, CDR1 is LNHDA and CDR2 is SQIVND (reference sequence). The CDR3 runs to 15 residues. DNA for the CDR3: TGTGCCAGTATGTATAAGTCCAGGTTGGACTATGGCTACACCTTC. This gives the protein CASMYKSRLDYGYTF.

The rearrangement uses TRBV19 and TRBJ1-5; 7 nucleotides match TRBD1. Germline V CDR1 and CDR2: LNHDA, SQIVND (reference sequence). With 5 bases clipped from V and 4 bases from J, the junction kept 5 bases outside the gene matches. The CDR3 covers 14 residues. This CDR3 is CASSQGQKNQPQHF. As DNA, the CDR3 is TGTGCCAGTAGTCAGGGACAGAAAAATCAGCCCCAGCATTTT.

CDR3 residues: CASRRGIAAYNEQFF. The CDR3 DNA follows: TGTGCCAGCCGCCGCGGAATAGCGGCTTACAATGAGCAGTTCTTC. The J gene is TRBJ2-1, the V gene TRBV19; weak D call: TRBD2 (6 bases). The CDR3 contains 15 residues. V was shortened by 9 bases and J by 4 bases, with 19 bases between the two germline ends. Germline assignment: CDR1 LNHDA and CDR2 SQIVND (reference sequence).

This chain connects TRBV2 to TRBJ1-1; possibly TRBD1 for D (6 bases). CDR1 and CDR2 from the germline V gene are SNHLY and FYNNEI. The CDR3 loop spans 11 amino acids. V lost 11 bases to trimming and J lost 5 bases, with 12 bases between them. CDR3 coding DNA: TGTGCCCGACGAACAGGGACTGAAGCTTTCTTT. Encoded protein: CARRTGTEAFF.

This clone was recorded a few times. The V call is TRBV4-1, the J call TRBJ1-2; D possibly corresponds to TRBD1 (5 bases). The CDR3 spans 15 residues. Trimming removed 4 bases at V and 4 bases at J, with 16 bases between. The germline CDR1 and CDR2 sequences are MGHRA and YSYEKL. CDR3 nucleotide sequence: TGCGCCAGCAGCCTAAGCGAAAGGGGTATCTATGGCTACACCTTC. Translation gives CASSLSERGIYGYTF.

As DNA, the CDR3 is TGTGCCAGCACCCCCCCCGGGGTTGATACGCAGTATTTT. Residues: CASTPPGVDTQYF. V and J are TRBV6-5 and TRBJ2-3, with TRBD2 as a possible D gene (5 bases). This CDR3 contains 13 residues. The germline V gene encodes CDR1 MNHEY and CDR2 SVGAGI. Trimming shortened V by 7 bases and J by 6 bases, and 14 bases separated the two germline ends.

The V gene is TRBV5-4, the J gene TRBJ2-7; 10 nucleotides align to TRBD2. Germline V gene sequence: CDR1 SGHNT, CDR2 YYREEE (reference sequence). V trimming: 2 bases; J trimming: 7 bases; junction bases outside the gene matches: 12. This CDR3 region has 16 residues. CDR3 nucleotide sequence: TGTGCCAGCAGCTTAAAATCGGCGATAGCGGGAGGTGAGCAGTACTTC. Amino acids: CASSLKSAIAGGEQYF. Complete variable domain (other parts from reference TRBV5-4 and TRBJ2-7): ETGVTQSPTHLIKTRGQQVTLRCSSQSGHNTVSWYQQALGQGPQFIFQYYREEENGRGNFPPRFSGLQFPNYSSELNVNALELDDSALYLCASSLKSAIAGGEQYFGPGTRLTVT.

This CDR3 reads CASSLSRMGGYTF. The CDR3 nucleotides are TGTGCCAGCAGCTTAAGCAGAATGGGGGGCTACACCTTC. The chain is built from TRBV7-9 and TRBJ1-2; D is unresolved. The germline gives CDR1 SEHNR, CDR2 FQNEAQ (reference sequence). The CDR3 totals 13 residues. Trimming stripped 2 bases from V and 8 bases from J, with 12 bases between.

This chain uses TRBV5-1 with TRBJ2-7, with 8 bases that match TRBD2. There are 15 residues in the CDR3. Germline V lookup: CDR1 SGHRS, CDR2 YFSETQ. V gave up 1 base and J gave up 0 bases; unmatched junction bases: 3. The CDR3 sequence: CASSLLAGSSYEQYF. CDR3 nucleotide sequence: TGCGCCAGCAGCTTGTTAGCGGGGAGCTCCTACGAGCAGTACTTC.